This entry describes one T cell receptor beta chain. This clone appeared a few times. Which antigen it targets is not known. Base qualities are not provided; no much larger clone lies one nucleotide away. The library was generated by the immunoSEQ multiplex PCR assay. TCRdb mirrors the immuneACCESS table, restricted to in-frame sequences. Some clones are absent from its copies; in checked studies, under half trace to an unresolved V gene, and the reason for the others is unknown. Within this sample are about 84,000 clones, with 80% to 90% of them counted one time only. Roughly 12% of the sample goes to the ten largest clones. This sample was included in a study of control samples from healthy donors and cancer patients (TCRdb year 2020). This receptor was identified in a man between 60 and 75 years old with head and neck cancer. The source material was PBMCs.

The CDR3 has the sequence CASSQDASYNSPLHF. The nucleotide sequence is TGCGCCAGCAGCCAAGATGCCTCCTATAATTCACCCCTCCACTTT. The chain is encoded by TRBV4-1 joined to TRBJ1-6; confidence is insufficient to name the D gene. Deletion took 0 bases off V and 0 bases off J, with a span of 3 bases between the germline ends. From the cysteine through the phenylalanine, the CDR3 covers 15 amino acids. The read is trimmed to its CDR3 DNA, 45 bases read in frame from base 1. From the germline V gene, CDR1 is MGHRA and CDR2 is YSYEKL.